The clone carrying this TCR beta chain was found many times. No antigen is known for it. The sample comes from a study of T-cell reconstitution after alpha-beta-depleted transplantation in children. Whole-study results and caveats: Several patients had high TCRbeta diversity at day 60; it came from surviving recipient T cells and thymic progenitors.

Preparation of the TCRbeta library was carried out with unique molecular identifiers. In TCRdb, the PCR reads were re-called with MiXCR into one record per CDR3 protein. The table has under 150,000 distinct CDR3 sequences, more than 9.5% seen once. This CDR3 is 13 amino acids long. The V end lost 5 bases, the J end lost 4 bases, and 9 bases lay between the germline ends. In germline, CDR1 is MDHEN, CDR2 SYDVKM. The rearrangement joins TRBV28 to TRBJ1-5; D perhaps matches TRBD1 (5 bases). This receptor was taken from a girl in the first two years of life who had a stem cell transplant for combined immunodeficiency, so the T cells may come from the graft donor. Sequenced here: PBMCs, mostly from graft donor cells, sampled 180 days after TCRalphabeta/CD19-depleted stem cell transplant. This CDR3 is CASSRDGNQPQHF. The CDR3 DNA is TGTGCCAGCAGTAGGGACGGGAATCAGCCCCAGCATTTT.